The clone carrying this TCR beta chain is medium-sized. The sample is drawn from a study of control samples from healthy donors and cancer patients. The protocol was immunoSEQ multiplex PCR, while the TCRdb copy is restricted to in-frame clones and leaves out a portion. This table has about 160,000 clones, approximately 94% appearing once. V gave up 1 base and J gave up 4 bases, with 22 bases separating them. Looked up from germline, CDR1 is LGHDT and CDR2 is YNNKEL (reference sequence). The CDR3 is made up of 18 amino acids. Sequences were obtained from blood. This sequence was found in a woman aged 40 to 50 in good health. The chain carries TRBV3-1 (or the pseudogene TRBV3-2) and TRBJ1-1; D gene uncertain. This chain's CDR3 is CASSQVRVSPRLVTEAFF. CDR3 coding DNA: TGTGCCAGCAGCCAAGTCAGAGTTTCCCCTAGGTTAGTCACTGAAGCTTTCTTT.